Listed below are T cell receptor beta chains from one sample, sequenced in a study of shared clonotypes between healthy human individuals. Profiled with immunoSEQ multiplex PCR; TCRdb holds only in-frame clones, not every one. This sample has 1.5 million to 1.9 million clones, with 95% to 99% found just once. Material for sequencing was naive CD4+ T cells sorted from blood. Receptor source: a man aged 30 to 39 in good health. The CDR3 runs from the conserved cysteine through the conserved F or W. D genes are given only for firm matches. For some rows the clone size is stated as once, few or many, or as a class when expanded; others skip it.

>TRBD1|TRBJ1-2|.|TRBV13
CASSPTGPNGYTF
>.|TRBJ2-2|.|TRBV7-2
CASSYTGTQNTGELFF
>.|TRBJ2-1|.|TRBV5-1
CASKGGGERYEQFF
>.|TRBJ2-7|.|TRBV2
CASSAGRGYEQYF
>TRBD2|TRBJ2-3|.|TRBV19
CASSQLAGGGTDTQYF
>.|TRBJ2-7|.|TRBV13
CASSLRSASEQYF
>.|TRBJ2-3|.|TRBV27
CASSFSRPTRTDTQYF
>.|TRBJ1-1|once|TRBV30
CAWGRMTRSGQAFF
>.|TRBJ2-1|.|TRBV10-1
CASQGTGTSEQFF
>.|TRBJ2-7|.|TRBV28
CASSLPPKSYEQYF
>.|TRBJ2-7|.|TRBV5-1
CASSLSLNEQYF
>.|TRBJ2-1|.|TRBV5-4
CASSLAVVSYNEQFF
>.|TRBJ2-2|.|TRBV4-1
CASSHLKRGTGELFF
>.|TRBJ2-5|.|TRBV5-6
CASSLKRTAVETQYF
>.|TRBJ1-2|.|TRBV2
CASINEPTNYGYTF
>TRBD1|TRBJ1-5|.|TRBV5-5
CASSFTGANQPQHF
>TRBD2|TRBJ2-3|.|TRBV7-2
CASSLTNWGLAGGTDTQYF
>TRBD2|TRBJ2-3|.|TRBV18
CASSPLSGKVADTQYF
>TRBD2|TRBJ2-7|.|TRBV10-3
CAITQGREAYEQYF
>.|TRBJ2-1|.|TRBV11-2
CASSNNRDNPREQFF
>TRBD1|TRBJ2-7|.|TRBV7-9
CASSKPGQGIHEQYF
>.|TRBJ2-5|.|TRBV9
CASSVDIQETQYF
>TRBD2|TRBJ2-5|.|TRBV7-9
CASSLGASGWAQETQYF
>TRBD2|TRBJ2-7|.|TRBV15
CATSRTSGRAVGSYEQYF
>TRBD1|TRBJ1-1|.|TRBV5-1
CASSLEPTGQGNTEAFF
>.|TRBJ2-7|once|TRBV18
CASSPSGDEQYF
>TRBD2|TRBJ2-7|.|TRBV29-1
CSVLPGLAETYEQYF
>.|TRBJ2-7|once|TRBV27
CASSLYAPGAGEAYEQYF
>TRBD1|TRBJ2-5|.|TRBV29-1
CSVGTGGLETQYF
>.|TRBJ2-3|.|TRBV28
CASSLEPQGAPTDTQYF
>TRBD2|TRBJ2-5|.|TRBV10-3
CAISVAGGGETQYF
>.|TRBJ1-5|.|TRBV7-2
CASSRAAWHQPQHF
>TRBD2|TRBJ2-7|.|TRBV7-9
CASSEREGLNEQYF
>.|TRBJ2-5|.|TRBV28
CASSLGGASETQYF
>.|TRBJ2-7|.|TRBV28
CASSLVDEQYF
>.|TRBJ2-7|.|TRBV2
CASTLERAPVGEQYF
>TRBD2|TRBJ2-7|.|TRBV7-2
CASSSRTRSYEQYF
>TRBD1|TRBJ2-7|.|TRBV7-6
CASSLVQGASYEQYF
>TRBD1|TRBJ2-7|.|TRBV4-3
CASSQGTGTAISYEQYF
>TRBD1|TRBJ1-3|.|TRBV10-2
CASRTPRQGGGNTIYF
>TRBD2|TRBJ2-7|.|TRBV5-4
CASSLEGLAGNEQYF
>.|TRBJ1-3|.|TRBV27
CASRGTSSGNTIYF
>.|TRBJ2-7|.|TRBV28
CASSLLAEQYF
>.|TRBJ2-7|.|TRBV6-5
CASSYKGGSLEQYF
>TRBD1|TRBJ2-1|.|TRBV7-8
CASSESYIGQGTYNEQFF
>.|TRBJ2-3|.|TRBV18
CASSPRTAPTDTQYF
>TRBD2|TRBJ2-3|.|TRBV5-1
CASIPGSGRADTQYF
>.|TRBJ2-2|.|TRBV18
CASSRGNTGELFF
>.|TRBJ1-1|once|TRBV5-1
CASRLTGNTEAFF
>.|TRBJ2-3|.|TRBV10-3
CAISVFGVSTDTQYF